These 25 T cell receptor beta chains share one sample of origin, sequenced in a study of regulatory T cells in long-lasting Graves disease. To make TCR beta libraries, researchers used iRepertoire HTBI primers and Arm-PCR of CDR3 regions. TCRdb ran MiXCR on the multiplex PCR reads and lists one entry per CDR3 protein. The repertoire holds 700,000 or so distinct CDR3 sequences, with about 32% as singletons. The time point denotes: persistent/refractory GD, antithyroid drugs over 5 years with positive TRAb. PBMC RNA served as the TCR library source. Here the sequenced sample was peripheral blood mononuclear cells (PBMCs), taken when the disease was refractory, from a patient treated with antithyroid drugs. The receptors stem from a female donor with Graves disease.

This chain uses TRBV19 with TRBJ2-7; no reliable D call. The V end lost 5 bases, the J end lost 3 bases, and 11 bases lay between the germline ends. Germline V CDR1 and CDR2: LNHDA, SQIVND (reference sequence). CDR3 length: 13 amino acids. The CDR3 DNA sequence: TGTGCCAGTAGTTCGATACATGGCTACGAGCAGTACTTC. Protein: CASSSIHGYEQYF.

This chain uses TRBV3-1 with TRBJ1-1; tentatively, D is TRBD1 (6 bases). The CDR3 runs to 15 residues. Trimming took 2 bases from V and 5 from J, leaving 15 bases between them. From germline, CDR1 is LGHDT and CDR2 YNNKEL (reference sequence). The CDR3 region has the DNA TGTGCCAGCAGCCAACTGGGACAAAAGGGTACTGAAGCTTTCTTT. This gives the protein CASSQLGQKGTEAFF.

The sample holds one count of this clonotype. The V call is TRBV7-9, the J call TRBJ1-1, with TRBD1 matching over 7 bases. Germline CDR1 and CDR2: SEHNR and FQNEAQ (reference sequence). The CDR3 consists of 13 residues. V was clipped by 4 bases and J by 7 bases; unmatched bases: 6. DNA for the CDR3: TGTGCCAGCAGCTCAACAGGGGCAAGTGAAGCTTTCTTT. It yields the protein CASSSTGASEAFF.

V is TRBV29-1 and J is TRBJ1-1; 7 bases are shared with TRBD1. This CDR3 is 16 amino acids long. Trimming cost V 6 bases and J 5 bases; bases outside gene matches: 18. Germline values: CDR1 SQVTM, CDR2 ANQGSEA. The CDR3: CSVMERTGLGGTEAFF. For the CDR3, the DNA is TGCAGCGTGATGGAACGGACAGGATTGGGAGGAACTGAAGCTTTCTTT.

The V gene is TRBV5-1, the J gene TRBJ1-6; D remains unclear. Trimming removed 4 bases from V and 6 bases from J, with 11 bases in between. The CDR3 consists of 14 residues. Per the germline V gene, CDR1 is SGHRS and CDR2 is YFSETQ. The CDR3 nucleotides are TGCGCCAGCAGCCAGGCGGGTGCTAATTCACCCCTCCACTTT. Translated: CASSQAGANSPLHF.

This clonotype was detected ten times or more. The chain uses TRBV27 and TRBJ2-7; 11 nucleotides align to TRBD2. The V segment lost 0 bases and the J segment 2 bases; nucleotides outside the gene matches: 3. In germline, CDR1 is MNHEY, CDR2 SMNVEV (reference sequence). The CDR3 is made up of 16 amino acids. CDR3 protein: CASSLSGLAVTYEQYF. CDR3 nucleotide sequence: TGTGCCAGCAGTTTATCGGGACTAGCGGTAACCTACGAGCAGTACTTC.

The rearrangement uses TRBV5-1 and TRBJ1-6; D gene ambiguous. CDR3 length: 13 residues. Between the trimmed V and J ends, which lost 4 bases and 9 bases, there was a span of 11 bases. Germline V gene lookup returns CDR1 SGHRS and CDR2 YFSETQ. The CDR3 loop is CASSLNSASPLHF. CDR3 DNA sequence: TGCGCCAGCAGCCTAAATTCGGCTTCACCCCTCCACTTT.

This clonotype has more than one count but fewer than ten. This chain joins TRBV5-1 and TRBJ1-1; tentatively, D is TRBD1 (5 bases). V was shortened by 5 bases and J by 5 bases, with 13 bases between the two germline ends. The germline V gene encodes CDR1 SGHRS and CDR2 YFSETQ. The CDR3 sequence is 13 residues long. Here the CDR3 DNA reads TGCGCCAGCAGAACGGGAGGGGAGACTGAAGCTTTCTTT. Translating it yields CASRTGGETEAFF.

In its sample, this clonotype was seen a few times. At one of its ends the junction is not consistent with the germline gene, which may arise from a read error. This sequence joins TRBV6-1 and TRBJ2-1; the match to TRBD2 covers 7 bases. This CDR3 has 13 amino acids. Germline V gives CDR1 MNHNS, CDR2 SASEGT. The CDR3 spells CASSPETSNGQFF. For the CDR3, the DNA is TGTGCCAGCAGTCCCGAGACTAGCAATGGGCAGTTCTTC.

CDR3 sequence reads: CASSVTGSGDTQYF. As DNA, the CDR3 is TGTGCCAGTAGTGTGACAGGGTCAGGCGATACGCAGTATTTT. The V call is TRBV19, the J call TRBJ2-3, with 7 bases identical to TRBD1. The V gene's germline CDR1 is LNHDA and CDR2 SQIVND (reference sequence). V dropped 5 bases and J dropped 6; count of bases not matched to a gene: 8. The CDR3 has 14 residues.

This clonotype was seen a few times. The genes are TRBV20-1 and TRBJ1-5; D uncertain. Germline CDR1 is DFQATT and CDR2 is SNEGSKA (reference sequence). The CDR3 is 15 amino acids. V lost 0 bases and J 3 bases, leaving 12 bases between the germline ends. The CDR3 is CSARDRGSNNQPQHF. The CDR3 DNA reads as TGCAGTGCTAGAGATCGGGGATCTAACAATCAGCCCCAGCATTTT.

About this clonotype itself: At one boundary the junction diverges from the germline segment, which might be a read error. V usage is TRBV30 and J usage is TRBJ1-2, with unresolved D. The CDR3 has 10 amino acids. Germline lookup yields CDR1 GTSNPN and CDR2 SVGIG (reference sequence). For the CDR3, the DNA is TGCGCTGGTTTCCTATATGGCTACACCTTC. This sequence encodes CAGFLYGYTF.

This clonotype has a handful of counts. The chain has TRBV28 and TRBJ1-6; 12 bases are shared with TRBD1. Germline V CDR1 and CDR2: MDHEN, SYDVKM. The CDR3 extends over 18 amino acids. J was trimmed by 5 bases and V by 2 bases; bases with no gene match: 7. The CDR3 here is CASSLEGQGAAHNSPLHF. The CDR3 coding sequence is TGTGCCAGCAGTTTAGAGGGACAGGGGGCCGCACATAATTCACCCCTCCACTTT.

This clonotype was picked up a small number of times. This chain links TRBV12-5 with TRBJ1-5, with a tentative D call TRBD1 (5 bases). V was pared by 2 bases and J by 0 bases, with 11 bases between. The CDR3 runs to 16 residues. The germline V gene encodes CDR1 LGHNT and CDR2 FRNRAP. The CDR3 DNA reads as TGTGCTAGTGGTTTGTTACAGGTTTATAGCAATCAGCCCCAGCATTTT. Its protein product is CASGLLQVYSNQPQHF.

V is TRBV28 and J is TRBJ1-5, with D possibly being TRBD1 (6 bases). The CDR3 sequence is 16 residues long. CDR1 and CDR2 (germline): MDHEN, SYDVKM. Trimming removed 5 bases from V and 3 bases from J, with 17 bases in between. This CDR3 is CASSPDHRASNQPQHF. As DNA, the CDR3 is TGTGCCAGCAGTCCAGACCACAGGGCTTCCAATCAGCCCCAGCATTTT.

The V gene is TRBV6-1, the J gene TRBJ1-2, with TRBD1 as a possible D gene (6 bases). Germline loops: CDR1 MNHNS, CDR2 SASEGT. The CDR3 extends over 14 amino acids. Trimming took off 6 bases at V and 0 bases at J, with 11 bases between the two ends. The CDR3 coding sequence is TGTGCCAGCAGCACAGGGCCTCCTAACTATGGCTACACCTTC. Its translation is CASSTGPPNYGYTF.

This clonotype has more than one count but fewer than ten. The V and J genes are TRBV12-3 or TRBV12-4 and TRBJ1-5; D uncertain. This CDR3 comprises 15 residues. Deletions cut 2 bases from V and 4 bases from J, with 12 bases between. The CDR3 DNA reads TGTGCCAGCAGTTTAAAGAGGGTTGAGAATCAGCCCCAGCATTTT. It yields the protein CASSLKRVENQPQHF.

This clonotype has ten or more counts. The chain is built from TRBV20-1 and TRBJ1-4; 11 bases align to TRBD1. The CDR3 has 15 amino acids. The junction had 5 bases not matched to a gene; V was cut back by 5 bases and J by 3 bases. The germline V gene has CDR1 DFQATT and CDR2 SNEGSKA (reference sequence). CDR3 protein: CSARDRGSSNEKLFF. The CDR3 coding sequence is TGCAGTGCTCGGGACAGGGGGTCCTCTAATGAAAAACTGTTTTTT.

The chain employs TRBV30 and TRBJ1-2; unclear D gene. The CDR3 extends over 11 amino acids. The V gene's germline CDR1 is GTSNPN and CDR2 SVGIG (reference sequence). V was shortened by 1 base and J by 4 bases, with 4 bases between the two germline ends. CDR3 in amino acids: CAWSGIYGYTF. The DNA for the CDR3 is TGTGCCTGGAGTGGGATCTATGGCTACACCTTC.

The chain is built from TRBV20-1 and TRBJ2-2, with 15 bases fitting TRBD2. V shed 3 bases and J 5 bases; nucleotides not matched to a gene: 10. Germline V lookup: CDR1 DFQATT, CDR2 SNEGSKA (reference sequence). The CDR3 spans 18 residues. The CDR3 here is CSASDRTSGRVKTGELFF. The CDR3 bases are TGCAGTGCTAGCGACCGGACTAGCGGGAGGGTGAAAACCGGGGAGCTGTTTTTT.

A single count supports this clonotype. This sequence joins TRBV3-1 and TRBJ1-1; the D is unclear. Trimming removed 0 bases at V and 8 bases at J, with 10 bases between. The CDR3 covers 13 residues. Germline CDR1 LGHDT, CDR2 YNNKEL (reference sequence). Written as DNA, the CDR3 is TGTGCCAGCAGCCAAGATCTCGGGCAAGAAGCTTTCTTT. Translation gives CASSQDLGQEAFF. The full variable domain, completed using reference TRBV3-1 and TRBJ1-1, is DTAVSQTPKYLVTQMGNDKSIKCEQNLGHDTMYWYKQDSKKFLKIMFSYNNKELIINETVPNRFSPKSPDKAHLNLHINSLELGDSAVYFCASSQDLGQEAFFGQGTRLTVV.

The gene calls are TRBV6-5 and TRBJ1-1; D is possibly TRBD1 (6 bases). V lost 1 base to trimming and J lost 1 base, with 10 bases between them. Germline CDR1 and CDR2: MNHEY and SVGAGI. The CDR3 consists of 15 residues. The CDR3 loop is CASSYFPGQNTEAFF. The CDR3 DNA reads TGTGCCAGCAGTTACTTTCCGGGACAGAACACTGAAGCTTTCTTT.

A few counts support this clonotype. This rearrangement joins TRBV5-1 to TRBJ2-7, with a tentative D call TRBD1 (6 bases). The CDR3 has 15 amino acids. Per the germline V gene, CDR1 is SGHRS and CDR2 is YFSETQ. With 4 bases removed from V and 4 bases from J, the gap between germline ends came to 18 bases. This CDR3 is CASSPYWTERYEQYF. The CDR3 bases are TGCGCCAGCAGCCCCTACTGGACAGAAAGATACGAGCAGTACTTC.

The CDR3 DNA follows: TGTGCCAGCAGCCTCGGACAGGGAACGGCTTTCTTT. This encodes CASSLGQGTAFF. The V gene is TRBV6-1, the J gene TRBJ1-1, with TRBD1 identical over 8 bases. Trimming removed 6 bases from V and 11 bases from J; junction bases left unmatched: 8. The CDR3 extends over 12 amino acids. The germline gives CDR1 MNHNS, CDR2 SASEGT.

This clonotype was picked up a small number of times. The chain uses TRBV29-1 and TRBJ1-4; TRBD1 might be the D (5 bases). Germline V gene lookup returns CDR1 SQVTM and CDR2 ANQGSEA. CDR3 length equals 14 residues. The germline V and J ends were trimmed by 4 bases and 4 bases, with 13 bases remaining between them. CDR3 sequence: CSVGGQGYNEKLFF. The CDR3 DNA sequence: TGCAGCGTTGGGGGTCAGGGATATAATGAAAAACTGTTTTTT.